This T cell receptor (beta chain) was identified during a study of T-cell memory formation after mild COVID-19. Via MiXCR, TCRdb re-called the 5' RACE reads, giving one row per CDR3 protein. This table has roughly 130,000 distinct CDR3 sequences, more than 15% appearing once. V lost 5 bases, J lost 4 bases, and 11 bases lay in between. This CDR3 is 13 amino acids long. Looked up from germline, CDR1 is DFQATT and CDR2 is SNEGSKA (reference sequence). This clonotype has more than one count but fewer than ten. The sequencing sample was made of PBMCs or a T cell subset sorted from them (not recorded which). This TCR was sampled from a man between 18 and 29 years old who had mild COVID-19 (a few samples of this study predate the infection). Cell type and time point are not known. This chain links TRBV20-1 with TRBJ1-4; D might be TRBD1 (6 bases). The CDR3 sequence is CSAVDRRNEKLFF. The DNA of the CDR3 is TGCAGTGCTGTCGACAGGCGTAATGAAAAACTGTTTTTT.